The sample holds a few counts of the clone carrying this T cell receptor (beta chain). Its antigen is not identified. Trimming pared 4 bases from V and 4 bases from J, leaving 21 bases between. Germline assignment: CDR1 GTSNPN and CDR2 SVGIG (reference sequence). The CDR3 loop spans 16 amino acids. The entry originates in a study of beta chain features in type 1 diabetes. General observations from the study: Shortening of TCRB CDR3s, moderate but significant, appeared in all four CD4+ subsets of Type 1 diabetes patients. With patients and controls alike, PCR might favor shorter templates to an equal degree.

Blood was drawn once from each donor into heparinised tubes. The draws averaged about 0.12 L. Sequencing targeted expressed TCRB transcripts, as all isolated RNA had been reverse transcribed. Clones were read by immunoSEQ multiplex PCR, and TCRdb kept only the in-frame ones, dropping some. The table includes some 290,000 clones, approximately 24% detected once. The sequence came from a woman aged 25 to 39 with type 1 diabetes. Sample: naive CD4+ T cells from blood. The V gene is TRBV30, the J gene TRBJ2-3, with D tentatively TRBD2 (7 bases). The CDR3 nucleotides read TGTGCCTGGACCCCAGGGGCGGGAGTTGGTGCAGATACGCAGTATTTT. Protein product: CAWTPGAGVGADTQYF.